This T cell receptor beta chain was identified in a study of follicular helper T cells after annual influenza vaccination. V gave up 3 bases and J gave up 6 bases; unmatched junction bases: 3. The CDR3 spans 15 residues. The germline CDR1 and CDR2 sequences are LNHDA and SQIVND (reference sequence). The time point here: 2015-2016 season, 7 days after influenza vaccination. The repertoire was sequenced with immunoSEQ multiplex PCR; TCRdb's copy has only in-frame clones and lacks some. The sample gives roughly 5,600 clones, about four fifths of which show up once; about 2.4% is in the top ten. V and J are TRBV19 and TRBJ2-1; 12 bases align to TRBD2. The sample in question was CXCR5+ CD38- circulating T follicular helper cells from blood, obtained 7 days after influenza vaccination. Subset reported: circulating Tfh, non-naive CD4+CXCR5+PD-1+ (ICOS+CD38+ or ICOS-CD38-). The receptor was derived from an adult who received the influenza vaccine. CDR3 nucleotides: TGTGCCAGTAGTATTCCGGGACTAGCGGGCAATGAGCAGTTCTTC. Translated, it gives CASSIPGLAGNEQFF.